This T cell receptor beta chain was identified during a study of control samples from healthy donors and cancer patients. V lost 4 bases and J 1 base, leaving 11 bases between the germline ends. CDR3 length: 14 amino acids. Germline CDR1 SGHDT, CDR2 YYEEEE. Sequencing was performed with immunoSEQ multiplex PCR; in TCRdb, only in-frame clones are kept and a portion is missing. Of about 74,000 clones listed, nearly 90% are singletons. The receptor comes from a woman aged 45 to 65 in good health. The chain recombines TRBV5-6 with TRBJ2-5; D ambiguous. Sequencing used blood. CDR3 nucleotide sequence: TGTGCCAGCAGCCTGGGTCCAGGCCAAGAGACCCAGTACTTC. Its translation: CASSLGPGQETQYF.